Presented here are 19 T cell receptor beta chains from one specimen sequenced in a study of CD8+CD57+ T cells in acquired aplastic anemia listed by TCRdb under 2018. Data came from an Illumina HiSeq 2000. Genomic DNA was used as template for profiling of TCR beta VDJ combinations and CDR3 sequences. The public reads were reanalyzed by TCRdb: fastp trimming at Q25, MiXCR alignment, in-frame beta chains only. CDR3 protein duplicates are merged, each entry listing the most common genes and DNA. Within this sample are 150,000 to 200,000 distinct CDR3 sequences, with just over 45% of them counted one time only. The ten largest clonotypes hold about 2.9% of the sample. The specimen sequenced was sorted CD4+, CD8+, or CD8+CD57+ T cells (not recorded which) from PBMCs. Source of these receptors: a human donor in good health.

The chain couples TRBV5-1 to TRBJ2-5; 7 bases map to TRBD1. CDR1 SGHRS and CDR2 YFSETQ come from the germline V gene. This CDR3 has 15 amino acids. The V segment lost 5 bases and the J segment 1 base; nucleotides outside the gene matches: 8. The DNA for the CDR3 is TGCGCCAGCAGTCTAACCAGACAGGGCCAAGAGACCCAGTACTTC. Protein product: CASSLTRQGQETQYF.

The chain employs TRBV29-1 and TRBJ2-3; no clear D. The V gene lost 6 bases and the J gene lost 5 bases, with 12 bases spanning the gap. The CDR3 runs to 12 residues. Germline V gene lookup returns CDR1 SQVTM and CDR2 ANQGSEA. The CDR3 nucleotides read TGCAGCGTAGCACCGCAGAGAGATACGCAGTATTTT. Residues: CSVAPQRDTQYF.

The chain links TRBV20-1 to TRBJ2-1, with 10 bases identical to TRBD2. Unmatched junction bases numbered 14, after V lost 8 bases and J lost 7 bases. The CDR3 has 15 amino acids. Germline CDR1 DFQATT, CDR2 SNEGSKA (reference sequence). The CDR3 protein is CSLGLAARRKNEQFF. CDR3 nucleotide sequence: TGCAGTTTAGGACTAGCGGCCAGACGAAAGAATGAGCAGTTCTTC.

This chain joins TRBV5-1 and TRBJ2-7; a weak D match, TRBD2 (7 bases). V dropped 0 bases and J dropped 6 bases, with 16 bases sitting between them. This CDR3 is 15 amino acids long. Germline CDR1 is SGHRS and CDR2 is YFSETQ. The CDR3 spells CASSLARGPGGEQYF. In DNA form, the CDR3 reads TGCGCCAGCAGCTTGGCCAGGGGCCCGGGGGGCGAGCAGTACTTC. Full variable domain (missing parts from reference TRBV5-1 and TRBJ2-7): KAGVTQTPRYLIKTRGQQVTLSCSPISGHRSVSWYQQTPGQGLQFLFEYFSETQRNKGNFPGRFSGRQFSNSRSEMNVSTLELGDSALYLCASSLARGPGGEQYFGPGTRLTVT.

A note on this clonotype: This may be a read error, as it is one base from a much larger clone. The chain joins TRBV5-1 to TRBJ2-2; TRBD2 aligns across 11 bases. Germline V lookup: CDR1 SGHRS, CDR2 YFSETQ. V trimming: 3 bases; J trimming: 7 bases; junction bases outside the gene matches: 5. CDR3 length: 15 residues. The DNA of the CDR3 is TGCGCCAGCAGCTCGGAACTAGCGGGAGACGGGGAGCTGTTTTTT. Protein sequence: CASSSELAGDGELFF.

This chain's CDR3 is CASRVTGQVSSYEQYF. The CDR3 DNA reads as TGTGCCAGCAGAGTCACGGGACAGGTCAGCTCCTACGAGCAGTACTTC. The chain carries TRBV2 and TRBJ2-7; 8 bases fit TRBD1. Germline CDR1 reads SNHLY; CDR2 reads FYNNEI. J was trimmed by 0 bases and V by 6 bases; bases with no gene match: 10. This CDR3 contains 16 residues. Looking up the rest from reference TRBV2 and TRBJ2-7 gives the full variable domain: EPEVTQTPSHQVTQMGQEVILRCVPISNHLYFYWYRQILGQKVEFLVSFYNNEISEKSEIFDDQFSVERPDGSNFTLKIRSTKLEDSAMYFCASRVTGQVSSYEQYFGPGTRLTVT.

The V gene is TRBV10-2, the J gene TRBJ1-5, with D maybe TRBD1 (5 bases). This CDR3 has 13 residues. Germline V lookup: CDR1 WSHSY, CDR2 SAAADI. Trimming cost V 3 bases and J 6 bases, with 9 bases left between them. CDR3 residues: CASSDRAGQPQHF. In DNA, the CDR3 is TGCGCCAGCAGTGACAGGGCCGGTCAGCCCCAGCATTTT.

About this clonotype: A read error may account for a junction end that differs from germline. The V call is TRBV7-2, the J call TRBJ2-2, with 7 bases fitting TRBD2. Germline lookup yields CDR1 SGHTA and CDR2 FQGNSA. The CDR3 spans 14 residues. The CDR3 loop is CSSSNPGGTGELFF. CDR3 sequence (DNA): TGTTCCAGCAGTAATCCGGGAGGAACCGGGGAGCTGTTTTTT.

The rearrangement joins TRBV5-1 to TRBJ2-6; the match to TRBD1 covers 9 bases. The CDR3 runs to 17 residues. Germline-derived CDR1 and CDR2 are SGHRS and YFSETQ. The ends lost 3 bases at V and 0 bases at J; junction bases unmatched: 4. The CDR3 here is CASSSGQGHSGANVLTF. The CDR3 region has the DNA TGCGCCAGCAGCTCGGGACAGGGCCACTCTGGGGCCAACGTCCTGACTTTC.

The chain recombines TRBV6-1 with TRBJ2-7; weak D call: TRBD2 (5 bases). The CDR3 contains 14 residues. V shed 7 bases and J shed 7 bases, with 20 bases lying between them. CDR1 MNHNS and CDR2 SASEGT come from the germline V gene. The CDR3 here is CASTERGLSSEQYF. Written as DNA, the CDR3 is TGTGCCAGCACCGAAAGAGGGTTATCTTCAGAGCAGTACTTC.

The rearrangement links TRBV11-1 to TRBJ2-3; a possible D gene is TRBD2 (6 bases). V was pared by 2 bases and J by 0 bases, with 9 bases between. CDR3 length: 15 residues. Germline V lookup: CDR1 SGHAT, CDR2 FQDESV (reference sequence). The CDR3 reads CASSLLEGSTDTQYF. The CDR3 coding sequence is TGTGCCAGCAGCTTATTGGAGGGTAGCACAGATACGCAGTATTTT.

The CDR3 nucleotides are TGTGCCAGTAGACCCGGGGGACGGGGCTACACCTTC. Its translation: CASRPGGRGYTF. J is TRBJ1-2 and V is TRBV19; tentatively, D is TRBD1 (5 bases). The CDR3 contains 12 residues. The ends were cut back, 6 bases at V and 8 bases at J, with 13 bases in the middle. Germline V gene data show CDR1 as LNHDA and CDR2 as SQIVND (reference sequence).

This sequence joins TRBV19 and TRBJ1-1; D is uncertain. V lost 11 bases to trimming and J lost 4 bases, with 17 bases between them. This CDR3 comprises 13 residues. Germline lookup yields CDR1 LNHDA and CDR2 SQIVND (reference sequence). CDR3 nucleotide sequence: TGTGCCTCCTCAGATGACCCGATCACTGAAGCTTTCTTT. Amino acid sequence: CASSDDPITEAFF.

This clonotype has at least ten counts. This sequence joins TRBV5-1 and TRBJ1-2, with a weak D call TRBD1 (6 bases). Trimming took 5 bases from V and 6 from J, leaving 14 bases between them. Germline loops: CDR1 SGHRS, CDR2 YFSETQ. This CDR3 has 13 residues. CDR3 nucleotide sequence: TGCGCCAGCAGGATCGCAGGGGCAGATGGCTACACCTTC. Its translation: CASRIAGADGYTF.

The V and J genes are TRBV5-1 and TRBJ2-5; 9 bases align to TRBD2. Per the germline V gene, CDR1 is SGHRS and CDR2 is YFSETQ. V was pared by 4 bases and J by 3 bases, with 7 bases of the junction left unmatched. This CDR3 has 15 residues. The CDR3 region is CASSRYSGSEETQYF. The CDR3 coding sequence is TGCGCCAGCAGCCGATATAGCGGGAGCGAAGAGACCCAGTACTTC.

In regard to this clonotype: Given a much more abundant clone one base away, this may be a read error. The rearrangement links TRBV6-5 to TRBJ1-5; no clear D gene. The CDR3 is 12 amino acids. In germline, CDR1 is MNHEY, CDR2 SVGAGI. The CDR3 sequence is CAGSSPNQPQHF. As DNA, the CDR3 is TGTGCCGGCAGTTCTCCGAATCAGCCCCAGCATTTT.

The V gene is TRBV6-1, the J gene TRBJ2-7, with D possibly TRBD2 on 6 matching bases. V was shortened by 7 bases and J by 0 bases, with 10 bases between the two germline ends. Germline V gene sequence: CDR1 MNHNS, CDR2 SASEGT. The CDR3 has 13 residues. CDR3 DNA: TGTGCCAGCAACGGGGGTACCTCCTACGAGCAGTACTTC. It is translated as CASNGGTSYEQYF.

The rearrangement joins TRBV20-1 to TRBJ1-2; TRBD1 agrees at 7 bases. The CDR3 consists of 14 residues. With V trimmed by 3 bases and J by 4 bases, 8 bases remained unmatched. Germline V gives CDR1 DFQATT, CDR2 SNEGSKA (reference sequence). The CDR3 spells CSAREQGSPYGYTF. The CDR3 region has the DNA TGCAGTGCTAGGGAACAGGGGTCCCCCTATGGCTACACCTTC.

Remarks on this clonotype: A much larger clone lies one base from this, so it may be a read error. The DNA of the CDR3 is TGTACCAGCAGCTTGGCCTGGCCGGTCCCGGGGGAGACCCAGTACTTC. Its translation is CTSSLAWPVPGETQYF. The V call is TRBV5-4, the J call TRBJ2-5, with a weak D call TRBD2 (5 bases). This CDR3 contains 16 residues. Looked up from germline, CDR1 is SGHNT and CDR2 is YYREEE (reference sequence).